The present TCR beta chain was sequenced within a study of Ad26.COV2.S vaccination and SARS-CoV-2 variants. Germline values: CDR1 SGHTA, CDR2 FQGNSA. CDR3 length: 16 residues. V was pared by 2 bases and J by 4 bases, with 9 bases of the junction left unmatched. Described treatment: roughly 19 received Ad26.COV2.S at low or high dose, single or two shots; about 5 received placebo; per-sample allocation not given. Collection of the samples took place on day 63 after the first injection of vaccine or placebo. Adults aged 18-55 years in Boston included the donor. Clones were sequenced by immunoSEQ multiplex PCR, and TCRdb holds only the in-frame ones, with some missing. Found here are more than 300,000 clones, about 89% of them singletons; the top ten hold around 5%.

The source of this sequence is a person between 18 and 65 years old who received the Ad26.COV2.S COVID-19 vaccine or a placebo. The sequenced sample was peripheral blood, obtained in a trial of Ad26.COV2.S vaccine versus placebo. The chain carries TRBV7-2 and TRBJ2-7; 9 nucleotides agree with TRBD1. The CDR3 DNA reads as TGTGCCAGCAGCTTACGAGGGGACAGGGAAGGATACGAGCAGTACTTC. It encodes CASSLRGDREGYEQYF.